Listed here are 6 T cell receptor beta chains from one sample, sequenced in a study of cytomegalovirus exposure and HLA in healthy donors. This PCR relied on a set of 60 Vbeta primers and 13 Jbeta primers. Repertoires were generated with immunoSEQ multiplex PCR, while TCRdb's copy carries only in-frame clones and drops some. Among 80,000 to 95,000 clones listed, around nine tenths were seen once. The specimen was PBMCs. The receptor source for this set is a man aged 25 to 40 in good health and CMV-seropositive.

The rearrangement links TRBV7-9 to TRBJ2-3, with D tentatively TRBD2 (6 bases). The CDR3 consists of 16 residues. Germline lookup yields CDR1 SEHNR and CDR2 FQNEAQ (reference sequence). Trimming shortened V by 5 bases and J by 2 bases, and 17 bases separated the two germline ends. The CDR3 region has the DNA TGTGCCAGCAGCCAAAAAAGCGGGCAACCCACAGATACGCAGTATTTT. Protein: CASSQKSGQPTDTQYF. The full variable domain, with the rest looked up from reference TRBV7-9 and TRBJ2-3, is DTGVSQNPRHKITKRGQNVTFRCDPISEHNRLYWYRQTLGQGPEFLTYFQNEAQLEKSRLLSDRFSAERPKGSFSTLEIQRTEQGDSAMYLCASSQKSGQPTDTQYFGPGTRLTVL.

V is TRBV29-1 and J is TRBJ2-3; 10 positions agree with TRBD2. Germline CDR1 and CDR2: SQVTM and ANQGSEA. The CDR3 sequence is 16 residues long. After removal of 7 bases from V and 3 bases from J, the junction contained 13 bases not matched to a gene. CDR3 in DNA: TGCAGCGCCGTTACCCCTAGCGGGAGTACTACAGATACGCAGTATTTT. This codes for CSAVTPSGSTTDTQYF.

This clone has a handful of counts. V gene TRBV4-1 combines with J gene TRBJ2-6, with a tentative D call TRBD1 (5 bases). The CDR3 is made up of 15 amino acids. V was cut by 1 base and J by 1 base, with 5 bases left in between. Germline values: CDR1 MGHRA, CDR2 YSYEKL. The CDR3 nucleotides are TGCGCCAGCAGCCAAGCAGGGTCTGGGGCCAACGTCCTGACTTTC. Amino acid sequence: CASSQAGSGANVLTF.

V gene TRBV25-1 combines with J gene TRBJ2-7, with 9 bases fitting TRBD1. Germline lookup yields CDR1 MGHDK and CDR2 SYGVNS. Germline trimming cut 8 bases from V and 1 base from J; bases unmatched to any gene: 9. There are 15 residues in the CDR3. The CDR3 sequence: CASVRTGEGSYEQYF. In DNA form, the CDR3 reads TGTGCCAGCGTCAGGACAGGGGAGGGTTCCTACGAGCAGTACTTC.

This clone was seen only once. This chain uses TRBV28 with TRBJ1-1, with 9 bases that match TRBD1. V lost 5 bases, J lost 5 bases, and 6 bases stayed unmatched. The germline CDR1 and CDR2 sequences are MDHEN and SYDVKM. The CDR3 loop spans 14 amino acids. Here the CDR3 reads CASSPLTGGTEAFF. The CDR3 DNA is TGTGCCAGCAGTCCCCTGACAGGGGGGACTGAAGCTTTCTTT. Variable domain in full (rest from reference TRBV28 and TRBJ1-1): DVKVTQSSRYLVKRTGEKVFLECVQDMDHENMFWYRQDPGLGLRLIYFSYDVKMKEKGDIPEGYSVSREKKERFSLILESASTNQTSMYLCASSPLTGGTEAFFGQGTRLTVV.

Here the CDR3 DNA reads TGTGCCAGCAGCCCCTCGTTAGCGGACTACGAGCAGTACTTC. It encodes CASSPSLADYEQYF. The chain combines TRBV7-6 with TRBJ2-7; maybe TRBD2 (6 bases). The length of the CDR3 is 14 residues. V was clipped by 5 bases and J by 3 bases, with 14 bases between them. The germline gives CDR1 SGHVS, CDR2 FNYEAQ. The complete variable domain, with remaining parts taken from reference TRBV7-6 and TRBJ2-7, reads GAGVSQSPRYKVTKRGQDVALRCDPISGHVSLYWYRQALGQGPEFLTYFNYEAQQDKSGLPNDRFSAERPEGSISTLTIQRTEQRDSAMYRCASSPSLADYEQYFGPGTRLTVT.